Below, 10 T cell receptor beta chains from the same sample are listed, as sequenced in a study of Ad26.COV2.S vaccination and SARS-CoV-2 variants. Profiled with immunoSEQ multiplex PCR; TCRdb holds only in-frame clones, not every one. The sample yields roughly 300,000 clones, around 89% seen once. The treatment was: about 20 received Ad26.COV2.S at low or high dose, single or two shots; about 5 received placebo; per-sample allocation not given. Collection of the samples took place on day 63 after the first injection of vaccine or placebo. Sequencing used peripheral blood, obtained in a trial of Ad26.COV2.S vaccine versus placebo. The receptors stem from a person aged 18-60 years who received the Ad26.COV2.S COVID-19 vaccine or a placebo.

J is TRBJ2-1 and V is TRBV3-1 (or the pseudogene TRBV3-2), with D perhaps TRBD1 (6 bases). Deletions cut 5 bases from V and 0 bases from J, with 17 bases between. Per the germline V gene, CDR1 is LGHDT and CDR2 is YNNKEL (reference sequence). This CDR3 spans 17 amino acids. CDR3 loop: CASSSRGTRSSYNEQFF. The CDR3 coding sequence is TGTGCCAGCAGCTCGCGAGGGACACGGAGCTCCTACAATGAGCAGTTCTTC.

The chain joins TRBV5-5 to TRBJ2-1, with a tentative D call TRBD1 (6 bases). Trimming shortened V by 4 bases and J by 0 bases, and 17 bases separated the two germline ends. Germline V lookup: CDR1 SGHKS, CDR2 YYEKEE (reference sequence). The CDR3 has 17 residues. This CDR3 is CASSQRTDLSSYNEQFF. The DNA of the CDR3 is TGTGCCAGCAGCCAGAGGACAGATCTCAGCTCCTACAATGAGCAGTTCTTC. Full variable domain (missing parts from reference TRBV5-5 and TRBJ2-1): DAGVTQSPTHLIKTRGQQVTLRCSPISGHKSVSWYQQVLGQGPQFIFQYYEKEERGRGNFPDRFSARQFPNYSSELNVNALLLGDSALYLCASSQRTDLSSYNEQFFGPGTRLTVL.

This chain connects TRBV21-1 to TRBJ2-7. TRBV21-1 is a recognized pseudogene. The CDR3 runs to 16 residues. The CDR3 DNA reads as TGTGCCATCTGGGAAGGGGACCCGGACAAAAAATACGAGCAGTACTTC. As protein: CAIWEGDPDKKYEQYF.

This chain uses TRBV7-2 with TRBJ1-5; D not certain. From germline, CDR1 is SGHTA and CDR2 FQGNSA. The ends were cut back, 0 bases at V and 0 bases at J, with 12 bases in the middle. CDR3 length: 17 amino acids. CDR3 coding DNA: TGTGCCAGCAGCTTAGCCCCCCTCGGAGTTAGCAATCAGCCCCAGCATTTT. It codes for CASSLAPLGVSNQPQHF.

This chain joins TRBV6-5 and TRBJ2-7, with 7 bases that match TRBD1. The J segment lost 3 bases and the V segment lost 6 bases, leaving 5 bases of the junction unmatched. Germline-derived CDR1 and CDR2 are MNHEY and SVGAGI. This CDR3 has 13 amino acids. Here the CDR3 reads CASREGQYYEQYF. In DNA form, the CDR3 reads TGTGCCAGCAGAGAGGGACAGTACTACGAGCAGTACTTC.

The chain uses TRBV27 and TRBJ2-7; 7 nucleotides align to TRBD1. Germline values: CDR1 MNHEY, CDR2 SMNVEV (reference sequence). The CDR3 length is 18 residues. Germline trimming cut 4 bases from V and 5 bases from J; bases unmatched to any gene: 20. CDR3 in DNA: TGTGCCAGCAGTTCTATTGACAGGGCTAGGGCGTTACGACACGAGCAGTACTTC. Translating gives CASSSIDRARALRHEQYF.

This clone was detected only a few times. This CDR3 reads CASSQSGGTEAFF. CDR3 DNA: TGTGCCAGCTCACAATCCGGGGGCACTGAAGCTTTCTTT. The chain joins TRBV18 to TRBJ1-1; possible D gene TRBD1, 5 bases. Trimming pared 4 bases from V and 4 bases from J, leaving 10 bases between. Germline V gene sequence: CDR1 KGHSH, CDR2 LQKENI. The CDR3 is 13 amino acids.

The chain uses TRBV3-1 (or the pseudogene TRBV3-2) and TRBJ1-2; D is unclear. Germline V gene data show CDR1 as LGHDT and CDR2 as YNNKEL (reference sequence). CDR3 length: 13 amino acids. Trimming pared 3 bases from V and 5 bases from J, leaving 10 bases between. CDR3 residues: CASSQAGLYGYTF. DNA of the CDR3: TGTGCCAGCAGCCAGGCAGGACTGTATGGCTACACCTTC.

The genes are TRBV6-5 and TRBJ2-2; a weak D match, TRBD2 (7 bases). This CDR3 has 15 residues. Trimming shortened V by 7 bases and J by 7 bases, and 19 bases separated the two germline ends. CDR1 is MNHEY and CDR2 is SVGAGI in the germline V gene. Written as DNA, the CDR3 is TGTGCCAGCAATGGGCTAGCGGAACAGGGCGGGGAGCTGTTTTTT. Its protein product is CASNGLAEQGGELFF.

The CDR3 reads CASRDRGRLADTQYF. In DNA, the CDR3 is TGTGCCAGTAGGGACAGGGGGCGCCTCGCAGATACGCAGTATTTT. The chain carries TRBV19 and TRBJ2-3, with 11 bases aligning to TRBD1. Germline lookup yields CDR1 LNHDA and CDR2 SQIVND (reference sequence). The CDR3 runs to 15 residues. Losses at the gene ends were 6 bases for V and 4 bases for J; bases not matched to a gene: 6. Together with reference TRBV19 and TRBJ2-3, the CDR3 gives the full variable domain: DGGITQSPKYLFRKEGQNVTLSCEQNLNHDAMYWYRQDPGQGLRLIYYSQIVNDFQKGDIAEGYSVSREKKESFPLTVTSAQKNPTAFYLCASRDRGRLADTQYFGPGTRLTVL.